Shown below are 25 T cell receptor beta chains from a single sample sequenced in a study of shared clonotypes between healthy human individuals (TCRdb year 2020). CD8 naive samples consisted of CD45RO-negative cells that were positively selected for CCR7, yielding a CD45RA+CCR7+ population without TemRA cells. The library relied on the immunoSEQ multiplex PCR assay. TCRdb holds this immuneACCESS table with in-frame rearrangements only. Some clones are missing; in checked studies, unresolved V genes explain under half, and the rest has no known cause. The sample has 1.5 million to 2.5 million clones on record, about 95% of them singletons. The ten largest clonotypes hold more than 0.95% of the sample. Sequencing input: naive CD8+ T cells sorted from blood. The cell subset or site label, as the study defines it: CD45RA+CCR7+. Source of these receptors: a man younger than 35 in good health.

This clone was seen only a few times. The junction and the germline gene differ at one end; a read error may be behind it. The CDR3, as DNA: TGCGCCAGCAGCTTGGCCGCGACAGGGCCCCTGGTTTTT. Translated: CASSLAATGPLVF. J is TRBJ1-3 and V is TRBV5-1; the match to TRBD1 covers 7 bases. CDR1 is SGHRS, CDR2 YFSETQ, per germline. The CDR3 has 13 amino acids.

The chain links TRBV7-8 to TRBJ2-2, with 9 bases aligning to TRBD1. J lost 3 bases, V lost 3 bases, and 8 bases had no gene match. CDR1 is SGHVS and CDR2 is FQNEAQ in the germline V gene. This CDR3 has 17 amino acids. CDR3 bases: TGTGCCAGCAGCTTTCCCCGGGACAGGGCGGACACCGGGGAGCTGTTTTTT. It is translated as CASSFPRDRADTGELFF. Supplemented by reference TRBV7-8 and TRBJ2-2, the full variable domain reads GAGVSQSPRYKVAKRGQDVALRCDPISGHVSLFWYQQALGQGPEFLTYFQNEAQLDKSGLPSDRFFAERPEGSVSTLKIQRTQQEDSAVYLCASSFPRDRADTGELFFGEGSRLTVL.

Concerning this clone itself: The same CDR3 also results from other DNA sequences found in this sample. The J gene is TRBJ1-1, the V gene TRBV5-6; D uncertain. This CDR3 comprises 12 residues. Looked up from germline, CDR1 is SGHDT and CDR2 is YYEEEE. Trimming removed 2 bases from V and 0 bases from J, with 2 bases in between. The CDR3 spells CASSFLNTEAFF. The DNA for the CDR3 is TGTGCCAGCAGCTTTTTGAACACTGAAGCTTTCTTT.

This clone occurred a few times. V usage is TRBV11-2 and J usage is TRBJ2-1, with 11 bases matching TRBD2. Germline loops: CDR1 SGHAT, CDR2 FQNNGV. The V and J ends lost 5 bases and 7 bases, in that order; junction bases with no gene match: 10. CDR3 size: 16 residues. The CDR3 DNA reads as TGTGCCAGCAGCCATTCTCTAGCGGGGGGAGGGAATGAGCAGTTCTTC. Its translation: CASSHSLAGGGNEQFF.

The table lists this clone with a few counts. The identical CDR3 is also encoded by other nucleotide sequences in the sample. The V call is TRBV9, the J call TRBJ2-1; D is unclear. Germline loops: CDR1 SGDLS, CDR2 YYNGEE. The germline V and J ends were trimmed by 0 bases and 4 bases, with 5 bases remaining between them. The CDR3 is made up of 13 amino acids. CDR3 sequence: CASSVGEYNEQFF. CDR3 nucleotide sequence: TGTGCCAGCAGCGTAGGAGAATACAATGAGCAGTTCTTC.

V usage is TRBV4-1 and J usage is TRBJ2-7; 7 positions match TRBD2. Germline V CDR1 and CDR2: MGHRA, YSYEKL. J lost 10 bases, V lost 0 bases, and 15 bases had no gene match. The CDR3 loop spans 16 amino acids. This CDR3 is CASSQDRAGGSWGQYF. The CDR3 DNA sequence: TGCGCCAGCAGCCAAGATAGAGCGGGCGGGAGCTGGGGACAGTACTTC.

This rearrangement joins TRBV4-1 to TRBJ1-1; D gene unclear. Trimming removed 0 bases from V and 3 bases from J, with 20 bases in between. CDR1 is MGHRA, CDR2 YSYEKL, per germline. This CDR3 is 18 amino acids long. The CDR3 DNA is TGCGCCAGCAGCCAAGATACGGTGAGCCTAAGGGCGTACACTGAAGCTTTCTTT. Protein sequence: CASSQDTVSLRAYTEAFF.

The gene calls are TRBV15 and TRBJ2-7; a possible D gene is TRBD1 (5 bases). V was pared by 2 bases and J by 4 bases, with 15 bases between. The CDR3 is 15 amino acids. CDR1 is LNHNV, CDR2 YYDKDF, per germline (reference sequence). The CDR3 region is CATSRSPDSSYEQYF. The CDR3 region has the DNA TGTGCCACCAGCAGATCTCCCGACAGCAGTTACGAGCAGTACTTC.

The chain has TRBV29-1 and TRBJ2-5, with D possibly being TRBD1 (6 bases). Germline-derived CDR1 and CDR2 are SQVTM and ANQGSEA. The CDR3 spans 13 residues. Trimming took 3 bases from V and 0 from J, leaving 8 bases between them. The CDR3 loop is CSVDGDNQETQYF. The CDR3, as DNA: TGCAGCGTTGATGGGGACAACCAAGAGACCCAGTACTTC.

Concerning this clone itself: This CDR3 is also generated by other DNA sequences in the sample. V is TRBV9 and J is TRBJ2-7; the D gene is possibly TRBD2 (5 bases). The germline gives CDR1 SGDLS, CDR2 YYNGEE. This CDR3 is built from 14 residues. Trimming shortened V by 0 bases and J by 1 base, and 8 bases separated the two germline ends. The CDR3 sequence is CASSVGGNSYEQYF. The CDR3 DNA follows: TGTGCCAGCAGCGTAGGAGGGAATTCCTACGAGCAGTACTTC.

The chain carries TRBV7-9 and TRBJ2-5; D is perhaps TRBD2 (7 bases). The germline CDR1 and CDR2 sequences are SEHNR and FQNEAQ (reference sequence). V was pared by 0 bases and J by 5 bases, with 16 bases between. The CDR3 is made up of 16 amino acids. For the CDR3, the DNA is TGTGCCAGCAGCTTAGCAAGGATCGGGGGGCAGGAGACCCAGTACTTC. This codes for CASSLARIGGQETQYF.

The chain employs TRBV19 and TRBJ2-2; 7 bases line up with TRBD2. Germline CDR1 LNHDA, CDR2 SQIVND (reference sequence). V shed 9 bases, J shed 6 bases, and the junction held 22 bases outside the gene matches. This CDR3 has 18 amino acids. In nucleotides, the CDR3 is TGTGCCAGCGGAAGGGACTCCAGCGGGATACCTTACTCCGGGGAGCTGTTTTTT. It specifies CASGRDSSGIPYSGELFF.

The chain is built from TRBV5-6 and TRBJ1-1; a possible D gene is TRBD1 (5 bases). This CDR3 spans 16 amino acids. The germline CDR1 and CDR2 sequences are SGHDT and YYEEEE. Trimming left V 1 base short and J 3 bases short, with 16 bases between. The CDR3 is CASSLRDDRFYTEAFF. DNA for the CDR3: TGTGCCAGCAGCTTGCGGGATGACAGATTTTACACTGAAGCTTTCTTT.

The chain is built from TRBV30 and TRBJ2-3, with D tentatively TRBD2 (6 bases). CDR1 GTSNPN and CDR2 SVGIG come from the germline V gene (reference sequence). The CDR3 has 11 amino acids. V lost 5 bases, J lost 9 bases, and 12 bases lay in between. CDR3 protein: CAWDREDTQYF. In DNA form, the CDR3 reads TGTGCCTGGGATAGGGAGGACACGCAGTATTTT.

The chain employs TRBV6-5 and TRBJ2-7; D is unresolved. Germline values: CDR1 MNHEY, CDR2 SVGAGI. V lost 2 bases, J lost 4 bases, and 9 bases lay in between. This CDR3 is built from 13 residues. This CDR3 is CASSYLLGYEQYF. The CDR3 nucleotides read TGTGCCAGCAGTTACCTACTCGGGTACGAGCAGTACTTC.

This chain connects TRBV7-8 to TRBJ2-5, with D uncertain. The CDR3 contains 14 residues. Trimming shortened V by 1 base and J by 3 bases, and 9 bases separated the two germline ends. CDR1 is SGHVS and CDR2 is FQNEAQ in the germline V gene. CDR3 sequence (DNA): TGTGCCAGCAGCTTAGATGAGTCGAAAGAGACCCAGTACTTC. It translates to CASSLDESKETQYF. Full variable domain (missing parts from reference TRBV7-8 and TRBJ2-5): GAGVSQSPRYKVAKRGQDVALRCDPISGHVSLFWYQQALGQGPEFLTYFQNEAQLDKSGLPSDRFFAERPEGSVSTLKIQRTQQEDSAVYLCASSLDESKETQYFGPGTRLLVL.

The chain couples TRBV5-1 to TRBJ1-1; 8 nucleotides match TRBD1. The length of the CDR3 is 17 residues. The V gene's germline CDR1 is SGHRS and CDR2 YFSETQ. V was pared by 4 bases and J by 2 bases, with 13 bases of the junction left unmatched. DNA for the CDR3: TGCGCCAGCAGCCCTACCTCCGGGACAGGACGCAACACTGAAGCTTTCTTT. It is translated as CASSPTSGTGRNTEAFF.

The CDR3 DNA sequence: TGTGCCACCAGCTGGACTAGCGAGTCGGCCGAGCAGTACTTC. As protein: CATSWTSESAEQYF. V gene TRBV15 combines with J gene TRBJ2-7; 9 bases agree with TRBD2. CDR3 length: 14 residues. Germline CDR1 and CDR2: LNHNV and YYDKDF (reference sequence). The V segment lost 5 bases and the J segment 6 bases; nucleotides outside the gene matches: 8.

The rearrangement uses TRBV15 and TRBJ1-3; D is unresolved. The CDR3 has 15 residues. With 3 bases removed from V and 0 bases from J, the gap between germline ends came to 9 bases. Looked up from germline, CDR1 is LNHNV and CDR2 is YYDKDF (reference sequence). The CDR3 DNA is TGTGCCACCAGCAGGTCGATGATCTCTGGAAACACCATATATTTT. Residues: CATSRSMISGNTIYF.

This chain's CDR3 is CASSQMDLAPETQYF. The DNA of the CDR3 is TGCGCCAGCAGCCAGATGGACCTCGCCCCAGAGACCCAGTACTTC. This chain uses TRBV4-1 with TRBJ2-5, with D uncertain. CDR1 and CDR2 (germline): MGHRA, YSYEKL. V was trimmed by 3 bases and J by 4 bases, leaving 15 bases between them. There are 15 residues in the CDR3.

This chain uses TRBV13 with TRBJ2-7; D perhaps matches TRBD1 (7 bases). Germline-derived CDR1 and CDR2 are PRHDT and FYEKMQ (reference sequence). V lost 5 bases and J 2 bases, leaving 19 bases between the germline ends. The CDR3 runs to 16 residues. The CDR3 loop reads CASSPTGATGAYEQYF. CDR3 DNA sequence: TGTGCCAGCAGCCCAACAGGGGCCACGGGGGCCTACGAGCAGTACTTC.

The chain is built from TRBV19 and TRBJ2-1, with 9 bases matching TRBD2. The CDR3 totals 15 residues. Trimming removed 2 bases from V and 6 bases from J; junction bases left unmatched: 5. Per germline, CDR1 LNHDA and CDR2 SQIVND (reference sequence). The CDR3 protein is CASSIYSGGSNEQFF. The CDR3 nucleotides read TGTGCCAGTAGTATATACAGCGGGGGGTCCAATGAGCAGTTCTTC.

V usage is TRBV4-1 and J usage is TRBJ2-2; 11 nucleotides agree with TRBD2. Germline CDR1 reads MGHRA; CDR2 reads YSYEKL. The CDR3 is made up of 16 amino acids. The J segment lost 11 bases and the V segment lost 4 bases, leaving 12 bases of the junction unmatched. CDR3 sequence (DNA): TGCGCCAGCAGCCTCCCACCTGGGCTAGCGGGAGGTGAGCTGTTTTTT. Translating it yields CASSLPPGLAGGELFF.

The chain uses TRBV7-6 and TRBJ2-2, with D possibly TRBD1 on 8 matching bases. The V and J ends lost 4 bases and 4 bases respectively, with 13 bases between them. The germline gives CDR1 SGHVS, CDR2 FNYEAQ. The CDR3 spans 15 residues. The CDR3 bases are TGTGCCAGCAGCTCGGACAGGGAGGGCACCGGGGAGCTGTTTTTT. It codes for CASSSDREGTGELFF.

V usage is TRBV25-1 and J usage is TRBJ1-4; tentative D call: TRBD1 (5 bases). The V and J ends lost 3 bases and 6 bases respectively, with 17 bases between them. The CDR3 covers 16 residues. Germline V gene data show CDR1 as MGHDK and CDR2 as SYGVNS. The CDR3 DNA follows: TGTGCCAGCAGTGATGAAGAGGGACTGGTGGATGAAAAACTGTTTTTT. Protein sequence: CASSDEEGLVDEKLFF.